This passage covers 10 T cell receptor beta chains from one sample sequenced in a study of T-cell memory formation after mild COVID-19. TCRdb re-derived calls from the 5' RACE reads in MiXCR, one entry per CDR3 protein. The table includes hundreds of thousands of distinct CDR3 sequences, roughly 17% detected once. The specimen was PBMCs or a T cell subset sorted from them (not recorded which). These receptors originate from an adult woman who had mild COVID-19 (a few samples of this study predate the infection). Cell type and time point are not known.

This chain joins TRBV20-1 and TRBJ2-1; a weak D match, TRBD2 (5 bases). The V end lost 3 bases, the J end lost 8 bases, and 11 bases lay between the germline ends. CDR3 size: 12 residues. Germline CDR1 reads DFQATT; CDR2 reads SNEGSKA (reference sequence). The CDR3 bases are TGCAGTGCTAGCGGGGAAAGCTATGAGCAGTTCTTC. Protein product: CSASGESYEQFF.

The chain couples TRBV24-1 to TRBJ2-3; the match to TRBD2 covers 9 bases. CDR3 length: 20 amino acids. The trim removed 1 base at V and 4 bases at J, leaving 17 bases unmatched. CDR1 and CDR2 from the germline V gene are KGHDR and SFDVKD. CDR3 DNA: TGTGCCACCAGTGATTTCTTGAGCGGCGGGAGGGCCGGCTCGTCAGATACGCAGTATTTT. Encoded protein: CATSDFLSGGRAGSSDTQYF.

This clonotype was found a few times. V gene TRBV4-2 combines with J gene TRBJ2-2, with 11 nucleotides matching TRBD2. Trimming cost V 3 bases and J 6 bases; bases outside gene matches: 6. Germline CDR1 LGHNA, CDR2 YNFKEQ. This CDR3 contains 16 residues. CDR3 in amino acids: CASSHPGSGGAGELFF. For the CDR3, the DNA is TGTGCCAGCAGCCACCCGGGTAGCGGGGGGGCCGGGGAGCTGTTTTTT.

There are a few counts of this clonotype. This chain links TRBV5-1 with TRBJ2-7; D call uncertain. The germline gives CDR1 SGHRS, CDR2 YFSETQ. This CDR3 region has 14 residues. Trimming shortened V by 2 bases and J by 3 bases, and 12 bases separated the two germline ends. The CDR3 DNA reads as TGCGCCAGCAGCTTTCAGGTCTCTAGCTACGAGCAGTACTTC. Protein sequence: CASSFQVSSYEQYF.

This clonotype was seen more than once but under ten times. The chain couples TRBV12-3 or TRBV12-4 to TRBJ1-1; D remains ambiguous. V lost 3 bases and J lost 5, with 13 bases in between. The CDR3 loop spans 14 amino acids. The CDR3: CASSFVLGMTEAFF. The DNA for the CDR3 is TGTGCCAGCAGTTTCGTGCTGGGAATGACTGAAGCTTTCTTT.

The gene calls are TRBV6-5 and TRBJ1-2, with 7 bases that match TRBD1. V trimming: 4 bases; J trimming: 1 base; junction bases outside the gene matches: 6. CDR3 length: 15 amino acids. Germline CDR1 MNHEY, CDR2 SVGAGI. CDR3 DNA sequence: TGTGCCAGCAGTTCGCCGGGACAGATTAACTATGGCTACACCTTC. It codes for CASSSPGQINYGYTF.

This chain joins TRBV27 and TRBJ2-7, with D possibly matching TRBD1 (5 bases). The germline V and J ends were trimmed by 2 bases and 2 bases, with 10 bases remaining between them. Germline lookup yields CDR1 MNHEY and CDR2 SMNVEV (reference sequence). This CDR3 comprises 14 residues. The CDR3 loop is CASSLKGFAYEQYF. CDR3 bases: TGTGCCAGCAGTTTAAAGGGGTTTGCCTACGAGCAGTACTTC.

Ten or more counts support this clonotype. V is TRBV7-8 and J is TRBJ2-1; no clear D gene. The CDR3 totals 12 residues. Germline CDR1 is SGHVS and CDR2 is FQNEAQ. V lost 5 bases to trimming and J lost 10 bases, with 12 bases between them. CDR3 DNA sequence: TGTGCCAGCAGCGTCGTCTCTGGGGAGCAGTTCTTC. Translated, it gives CASSVVSGEQFF.

V is TRBV20-1 and J is TRBJ2-3, with D perhaps TRBD2 (6 bases). CDR3 length: 12 amino acids. The V end lost 5 bases, the J end lost 6 bases, and 12 bases lay between the germline ends. Germline V gene sequence: CDR1 DFQATT, CDR2 SNEGSKA (reference sequence). The CDR3 DNA reads as TGCAGTGCTCTATACCGGGGGGATACGCAGTATTTT. As protein: CSALYRGDTQYF.

This clonotype was picked up a small number of times. This chain joins TRBV9 and TRBJ2-3; D is perhaps TRBD2 (6 bases). Germline-derived CDR1 and CDR2 are SGDLS and YYNGEE. Trimming removed 1 base from V and 6 bases from J, with 21 bases in between. There are 17 residues in the CDR3. The CDR3 spells CASSVWAGPSSTDTQYF. Written as DNA, the CDR3 is TGTGCCAGCAGCGTATGGGCGGGGCCGTCATCCACGGATACGCAGTATTTT.